This TCR beta chain comes out of a study of blood T cell repertoires in COVID-19. V trimming: 2 bases; J trimming: 9 bases; junction bases outside the gene matches: 22. The germline V gene has CDR1 KGHSH and CDR2 LQKENI. The CDR3 is made up of 19 amino acids. Original handling: Amplification from reference gene primers served as the basis for estimated nucleated cell counts. The table came from immunoSEQ multiplex PCR; TCRdb's copy has only in-frame clones and leaves some out. D and trimming were read from the DNA, whereas the V and J calls and clone size are those reported in that table. The sample includes about 190,000 clones, around 85% of them seen just once. A single count supports this clone.

The specimen sequenced was peripheral blood. This chain uses TRBV18 with TRBJ2-1; 7 bases fit TRBD2. This TCR derives from a man aged 50-59 years who had recovered from COVID-19. The CDR3 here is CASSPSAAAFSRESLEQFF. The CDR3 nucleotides are TGTGCCAGCTCACCATCTGCGGCCGCCTTTTCGCGGGAGAGTCTTGAGCAGTTCTTC. Combining the CDR3 with reference TRBV18 and TRBJ2-1 gives the whole variable domain NAGVMQNPRHLVRRRGQEARLRCSPMKGHSHVYWYRQLPEEGLKFMVYLQKENIIDESGMPKERFSAEFPKEGPSILRIQQVVRGDSAAYFCASSPSAAAFSRESLEQFFGPGTRLTVL.